This T cell receptor (beta chain) was identified during a study of identical twins. Regarding the study as a whole: Some out-of-frame alpha sequences were shared by twins, and these showed excess low generation probability.

TCRdb used MiXCR to reprocess the 5' RACE reads, holding one entry per CDR3 protein. The sample holds hundreds of thousands of distinct CDR3 sequences, around 5.7% seen once. V dropped 0 bases and J dropped 4 bases, with 12 bases sitting between them. Per the germline V gene, CDR1 is SGHTA and CDR2 is FQGTGA. The CDR3 is 15 amino acids. Healthy Caucasians made up all donors. This clonotype was counted between two and nine times. Antigen unknown. The chain carries TRBV7-3 and TRBJ2-5; D is undetermined. Sequenced sample: naive T cells sorted from blood. The receptor was isolated from a man younger than 35 in good health. The CDR3 is CASSLTSIGSETQYF. CDR3 DNA: TGTGCCAGCAGCTTAACTTCTATTGGGTCAGAGACCCAGTACTTC.